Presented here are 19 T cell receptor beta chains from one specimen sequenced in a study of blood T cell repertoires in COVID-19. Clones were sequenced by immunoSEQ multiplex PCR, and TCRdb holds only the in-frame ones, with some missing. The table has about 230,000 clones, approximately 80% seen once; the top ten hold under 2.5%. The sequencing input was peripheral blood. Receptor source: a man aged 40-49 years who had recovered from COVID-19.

The CDR3 DNA sequence: TGTGCCAGCAGTTTATTTATCCCCTACGAGCAGTACTTC. This translates into CASSLFIPYEQYF. This chain connects TRBV12-3 or TRBV12-4 to TRBJ2-7, with no clear D. V was trimmed by 2 bases and J by 2 bases, leaving 7 bases between them. The CDR3 has 13 amino acids.

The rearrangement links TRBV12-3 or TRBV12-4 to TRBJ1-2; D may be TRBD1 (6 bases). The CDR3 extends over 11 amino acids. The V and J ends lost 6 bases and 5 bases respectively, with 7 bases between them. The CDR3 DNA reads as TGTGCCAGCAGGACAGGATATGGCTACACCTTC. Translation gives CASRTGYGYTF.

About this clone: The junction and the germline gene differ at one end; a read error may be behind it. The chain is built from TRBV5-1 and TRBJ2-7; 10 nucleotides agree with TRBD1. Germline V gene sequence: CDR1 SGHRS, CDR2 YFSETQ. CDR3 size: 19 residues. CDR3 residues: CASTLWALTGTGVSYEQYF. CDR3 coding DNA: TGCGCCAGCACCTTGTGGGCGCTAACCGGGACAGGGGTCTCCTACGAGCAGTACTTC. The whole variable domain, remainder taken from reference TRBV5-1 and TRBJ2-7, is KAGVTQTPRYLIKTRGQQVTLSCSPISGHRSVSWYQQTPGQGLQFLFEYFSETQRNKGNFPGRFSGRQFSNSRSEMNVSTLELGDSALYLCASTLWALTGTGVSYEQYFGPGTRLTVT.

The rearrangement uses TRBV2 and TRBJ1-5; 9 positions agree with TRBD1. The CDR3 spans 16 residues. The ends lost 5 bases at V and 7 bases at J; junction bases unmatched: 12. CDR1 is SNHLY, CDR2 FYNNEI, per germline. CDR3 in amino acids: CASSSPPGQGRQPQHF. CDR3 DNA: TGTGCCAGCAGTTCCCCCCCGGGACAGGGACGACAGCCCCAGCATTTT.

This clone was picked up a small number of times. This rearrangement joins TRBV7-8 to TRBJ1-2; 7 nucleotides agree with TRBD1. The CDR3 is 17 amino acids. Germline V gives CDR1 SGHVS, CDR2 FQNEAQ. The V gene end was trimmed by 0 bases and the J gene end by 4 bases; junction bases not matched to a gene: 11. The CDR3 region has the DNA TGTGCCAGCAGCTTAGCCCTAGCGACAGGGTCGGTCTATGGCTACACCTTC. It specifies CASSLALATGSVYGYTF. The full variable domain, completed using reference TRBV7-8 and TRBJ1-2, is GAGVSQSPRYKVAKRGQDVALRCDPISGHVSLFWYQQALGQGPEFLTYFQNEAQLDKSGLPSDRFFAERPEGSVSTLKIQRTQQEDSAVYLCASSLALATGSVYGYTFGSGTRLTVV.

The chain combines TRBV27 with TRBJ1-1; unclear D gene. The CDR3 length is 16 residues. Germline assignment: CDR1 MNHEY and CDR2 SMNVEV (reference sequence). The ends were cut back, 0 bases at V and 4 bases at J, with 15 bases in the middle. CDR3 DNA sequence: TGTGCCAGCAGTTTATCGTCTCCGGGGAGTATCACTGAAGCTTTCTTT. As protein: CASSLSSPGSITEAFF.

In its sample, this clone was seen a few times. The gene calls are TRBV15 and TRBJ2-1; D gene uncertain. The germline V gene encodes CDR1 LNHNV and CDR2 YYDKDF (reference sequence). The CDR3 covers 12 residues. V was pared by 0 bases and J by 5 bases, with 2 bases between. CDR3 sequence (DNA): TGTGCCACCAGCAGAGATAACAATGAGCAGTTCTTC. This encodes CATSRDNNEQFF.

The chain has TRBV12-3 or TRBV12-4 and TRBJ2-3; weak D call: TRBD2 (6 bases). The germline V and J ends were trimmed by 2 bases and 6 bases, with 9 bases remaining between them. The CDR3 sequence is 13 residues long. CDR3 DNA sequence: TGTGCCAGCAGTTTAACTGGGAGGGATACGCAGTATTTT. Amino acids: CASSLTGRDTQYF.

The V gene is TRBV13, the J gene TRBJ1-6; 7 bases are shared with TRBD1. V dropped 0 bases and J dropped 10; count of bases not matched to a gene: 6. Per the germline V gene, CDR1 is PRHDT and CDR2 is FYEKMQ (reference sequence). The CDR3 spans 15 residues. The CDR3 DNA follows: TGTGCCAGCAGCTTAGGCCTGAACAGGGGATCACCCCTCCACTTT. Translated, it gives CASSLGLNRGSPLHF.

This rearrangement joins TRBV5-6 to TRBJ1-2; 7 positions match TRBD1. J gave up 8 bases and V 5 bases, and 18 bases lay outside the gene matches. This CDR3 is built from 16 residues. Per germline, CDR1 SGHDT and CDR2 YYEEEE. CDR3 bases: TGTGCCAGCAGTTGGGGACAGTTACTTGGGGTTGAAGGCTACACCTTC. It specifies CASSWGQLLGVEGYTF. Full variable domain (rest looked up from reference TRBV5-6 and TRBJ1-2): DAGVTQSPTHLIKTRGQQVTLRCSPKSGHDTVSWYQQALGQGPQFIFQYYEEEERQRGNFPDRFSGHQFPNYSSELNVNALLLGDSALYLCASSWGQLLGVEGYTFGSGTRLTVV.

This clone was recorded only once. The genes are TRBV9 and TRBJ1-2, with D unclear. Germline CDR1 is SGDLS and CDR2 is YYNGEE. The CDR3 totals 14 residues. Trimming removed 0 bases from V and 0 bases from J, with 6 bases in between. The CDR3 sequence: CASSVVSANYGYTF. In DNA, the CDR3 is TGTGCCAGCAGCGTAGTCTCGGCTAACTATGGCTACACCTTC.

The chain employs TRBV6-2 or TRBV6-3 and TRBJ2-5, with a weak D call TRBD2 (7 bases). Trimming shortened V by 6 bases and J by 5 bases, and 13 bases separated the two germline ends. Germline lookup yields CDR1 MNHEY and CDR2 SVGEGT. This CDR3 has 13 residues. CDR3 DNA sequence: TGTGCCAGCAGCTCACAGGGAGGGGAGACCCAGTACTTC. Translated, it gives CASSSQGGETQYF.

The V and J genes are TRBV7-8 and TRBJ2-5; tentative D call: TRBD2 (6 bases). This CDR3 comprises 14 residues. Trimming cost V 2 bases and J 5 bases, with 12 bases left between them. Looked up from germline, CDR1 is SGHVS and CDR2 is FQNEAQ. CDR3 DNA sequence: TGTGCCAGCAGCTTAATGGGACTTGGCGAGACCCAGTACTTC. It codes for CASSLMGLGETQYF.

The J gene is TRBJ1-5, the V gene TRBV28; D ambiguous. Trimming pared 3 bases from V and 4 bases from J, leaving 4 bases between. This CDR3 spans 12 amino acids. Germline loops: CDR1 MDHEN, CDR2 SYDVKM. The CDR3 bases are TGTGCCAGCAGTTTCCTTAATCAGCCCCAGCATTTT. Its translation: CASSFLNQPQHF.

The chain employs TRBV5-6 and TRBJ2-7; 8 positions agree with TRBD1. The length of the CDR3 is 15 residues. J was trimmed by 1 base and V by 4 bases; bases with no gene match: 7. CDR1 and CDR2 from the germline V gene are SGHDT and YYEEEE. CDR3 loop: CASSSRDRSSYEQYF. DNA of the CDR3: TGTGCCAGCAGCAGCCGGGACAGGAGTTCCTACGAGCAGTACTTC.

DNA for the CDR3: TGTGCCAGCAGCTTGACTAGTATAGGCGAGCAGTACTTC. Its protein is CASSLTSIGEQYF. The chain carries TRBV7-8 and TRBJ2-7, with D tentatively TRBD2 (6 bases). Per the germline V gene, CDR1 is SGHVS and CDR2 is FQNEAQ. V lost 3 bases to trimming and J lost 6 bases, with 12 bases between them. The CDR3 length is 13 residues.

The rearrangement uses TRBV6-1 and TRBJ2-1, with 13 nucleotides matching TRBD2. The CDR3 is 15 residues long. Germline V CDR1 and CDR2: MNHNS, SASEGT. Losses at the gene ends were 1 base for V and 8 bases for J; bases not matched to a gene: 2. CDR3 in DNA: TGTGCCAGCAGTGAAGGACTAGCGGGGGGATATGAGCAGTTCTTC. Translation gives CASSEGLAGGYEQFF.

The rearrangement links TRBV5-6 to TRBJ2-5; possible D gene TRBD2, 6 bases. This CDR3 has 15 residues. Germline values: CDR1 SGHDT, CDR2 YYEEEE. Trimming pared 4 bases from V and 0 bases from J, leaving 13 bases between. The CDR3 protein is CASSPRGWYQETQYF. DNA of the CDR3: TGTGCCAGCAGCCCGCGGGGATGGTACCAAGAGACCCAGTACTTC.

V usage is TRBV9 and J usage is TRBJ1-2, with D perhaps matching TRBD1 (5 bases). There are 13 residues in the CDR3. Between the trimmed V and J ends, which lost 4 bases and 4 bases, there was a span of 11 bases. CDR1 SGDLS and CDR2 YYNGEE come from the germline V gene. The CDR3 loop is CASSPDSFYGYTF. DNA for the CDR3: TGTGCCAGCAGCCCTGACAGTTTCTATGGCTACACCTTC.